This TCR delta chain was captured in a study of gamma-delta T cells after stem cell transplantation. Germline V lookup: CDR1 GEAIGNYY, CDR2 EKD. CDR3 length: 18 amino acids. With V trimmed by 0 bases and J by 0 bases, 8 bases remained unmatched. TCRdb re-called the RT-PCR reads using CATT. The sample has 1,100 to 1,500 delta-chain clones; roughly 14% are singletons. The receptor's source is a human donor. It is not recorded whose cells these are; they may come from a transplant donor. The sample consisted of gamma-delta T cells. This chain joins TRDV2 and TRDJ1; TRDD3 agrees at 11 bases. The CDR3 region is CACDTVGGGYEDTDKLIF. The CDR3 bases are TGTGCCTGTGACACCGTCGGTGGGGGATACGAGGACACCGATAAACTCATCTTT.